This T cell receptor beta chain was recovered during a study of naive and memory T cell subsets. The germline V gene encodes CDR1 SGHVS and CDR2 FQNEAQ. The CDR3 spans 14 residues. With V trimmed by 5 bases and J by 6 bases, 7 bases remained unmatched. Study results and limitations: Findings for naive and memory subsets could not be checked against ground truth. Diversity fell and Gini index rose from naive through CM, EM, EMRA. Over 85% of naive TCR sequences appeared only once, unlike memory subsets. TCR abundance followed a power law differing between naive and memory subsets.

An equimolar mix of two oligonucleotides served as the beta constant-region primer for TRBC1 and TRBC2. Four rounds of PCR amplified the ligated cDNA using nested alpha and beta constant-region primers plus SP2. From the UMI-ligation and nested PCR reads, TCRdb called clonotypes with MiXCR, one entry per CDR3 protein. The sample has 120,000 or so distinct CDR3 sequences, 36% seen once. Worth noting for this clonotype: Its antigen is currently unknown.

This TCR was sampled from a human donor in good health. This chain connects TRBV7-8 to TRBJ2-1, with 7 bases lining up with TRBD1. Sample: central memory CD4+ T cells from blood. CDR3 coding DNA: TGTGCCAGCAGCCGAGACAGGGCGGGCAATGAGCAGTTCTTC. Amino acids: CASSRDRAGNEQFF.